The 11 T cell receptor beta chains below were found in one sample sequenced in a study of cytomegalovirus exposure and HLA in healthy donors. Both 60 Vbeta primers and 13 Jbeta primers went into the PCR. Repertoires were generated with immunoSEQ multiplex PCR, while TCRdb's copy carries only in-frame clones and drops some. This table holds some 150,000 clones, 60% to 80% found once. Input material: PBMCs. All receptors derive from a male donor in good health and CMV-seronegative.

The rearrangement links TRBV10-2 to TRBJ2-1; 12 nucleotides agree with TRBD2. V gave up 6 bases and J gave up 5 bases; unmatched junction bases: 2. The CDR3 is 14 residues long. The germline gives CDR1 WSHSY, CDR2 SAAADI. CDR3 DNA sequence: TGCGCCAGCAGCACTAGCGGGGGGAACAATGAGCAGTTCTTC. Amino acids: CASSTSGGNNEQFF.

The gene calls are TRBV19 and TRBJ2-5; maybe TRBD2 (5 bases). V dropped 3 bases and J dropped 1 base, with 9 bases sitting between them. Germline lookup yields CDR1 LNHDA and CDR2 SQIVND (reference sequence). CDR3 length: 14 amino acids. The CDR3 reads CASSIRGPQETQYF. The CDR3 DNA reads TGTGCCAGTAGTATCCGCGGGCCCCAAGAGACCCAGTACTTC.

For the CDR3, the DNA is TGTGCCAGCAGCTTGGGGCAGGAAGAGACCCAGTACTTC. Its translation: CASSLGQEETQYF. This chain connects TRBV5-5 to TRBJ2-5; D not resolved. V dropped 0 bases and J dropped 3 bases, with 6 bases sitting between them. This CDR3 spans 13 amino acids. In germline, CDR1 is SGHKS, CDR2 YYEKEE (reference sequence). Full variable domain (remainder filled in from reference TRBV5-5 and TRBJ2-5): DAGVTQSPTHLIKTRGQQVTLRCSPISGHKSVSWYQQVLGQGPQFIFQYYEKEERGRGNFPDRFSARQFPNYSSELNVNALLLGDSALYLCASSLGQEETQYFGPGTRLLVL.

This chain joins TRBV27 and TRBJ1-5, with D tentatively TRBD1 (6 bases). Trimming stripped 5 bases from V and 7 bases from J, with 15 bases between. The CDR3 consists of 14 residues. Germline V lookup: CDR1 MNHEY, CDR2 SMNVEV (reference sequence). CDR3 region: CASSLHGGGQPQHF. In nucleotides, the CDR3 is TGTGCCAGCAGTCTCCATGGGGGCGGGCAGCCCCAGCATTTT.

In the case of this clone: Additional DNA sequences in this sample encode the identical CDR3. The chain links TRBV11-3 to TRBJ1-1; D unresolved. Germline V lookup: CDR1 SGHNT, CDR2 YENEEA. Trimming cost V 6 bases and J 5 bases, with 10 bases left between them. CDR3 length: 12 residues. CDR3 sequence: CASSLGETEAFF. The CDR3 DNA reads TGTGCCAGCAGTCTCGGGGAGACTGAAGCTTTCTTT.

This clone has only a few counts. V is TRBV4-3 and J is TRBJ2-7, with D possibly being TRBD2 (5 bases). Germline CDR1 reads LGHNA; CDR2 reads YSLEER. The V and J ends lost 4 bases and 7 bases respectively, with 20 bases between them. CDR3 length equals 15 residues. This CDR3 reads CASSRDRSGVGEQYF. DNA for the CDR3: TGCGCCAGCAGCCGAGATAGGAGCGGAGTTGGGGAGCAGTACTTC.

The rearrangement joins TRBV7-9 to TRBJ1-5, with a weak D call TRBD1 (6 bases). The CDR3 sequence is 14 residues long. V lost 5 bases and J lost 5, with 13 bases in between. CDR1 and CDR2 (germline): SEHNR, FQNEAQ (reference sequence). CDR3 in DNA: TGTGCCAGCAGCCGTTCCGGGACACATCAGCCCCAGCATTTT. It is translated as CASSRSGTHQPQHF.

The V gene is TRBV5-4, the J gene TRBJ1-2; D gene ambiguous. The CDR3 has 14 residues. Between the trimmed V and J ends, which lost 0 bases and 2 bases, there was a span of 8 bases. CDR1 SGHNT and CDR2 YYREEE come from the germline V gene (reference sequence). The CDR3 is CASSLAASNYGYTF. CDR3 bases: TGTGCCAGCAGCTTGGCCGCGTCAAACTATGGCTACACCTTC.

The chain recombines TRBV29-1 with TRBJ2-7; D gene uncertain. The length of the CDR3 is 11 residues. Trimming took 6 bases from V and 3 from J, leaving 9 bases between them. Germline CDR1 SQVTM, CDR2 ANQGSEA. The CDR3 coding sequence is TGCAGCGTAGAACACGGCTACGAGCAGTACTTC. Translated: CSVEHGYEQYF.

This clone was detected only a few times. Lacking the conserved final phenylalanine or tryptophan, this CDR3 likely reflects a read error. The rearrangement uses TRBV7-3 and TRBJ1-2; TRBD1 agrees at 12 bases. The CDR3 is made up of 15 amino acids. CDR1 and CDR2 from the germline V gene are SGHTA and FQGTGA. The J segment lost 10 bases and the V segment lost 5 bases, leaving 11 bases of the junction unmatched. CDR3 sequence (DNA): TGTGCCAGCAGCCTCGGGGGACAGGGGGCAAGTGTCTACACCCTC. Its protein is CASSLGGQGASVYTL.

In the case of this clone: The CDR3 does not close with the conserved phenylalanine or tryptophan, likely indicating a read error. V usage is TRBV6-1 and J usage is TRBJ2-7; TRBD1 might be the D (5 bases). V dropped 7 bases and J dropped 4 bases, with 17 bases sitting between them. The length of the CDR3 is 14 residues. CDR1 and CDR2 from the germline V gene are MNHNS and SASEGT. CDR3 coding DNA: TGTGCCAGCAACGATGGGGCATCTAGTTACGAGCAGTACCTC. It encodes CASNDGASSYEQYL.